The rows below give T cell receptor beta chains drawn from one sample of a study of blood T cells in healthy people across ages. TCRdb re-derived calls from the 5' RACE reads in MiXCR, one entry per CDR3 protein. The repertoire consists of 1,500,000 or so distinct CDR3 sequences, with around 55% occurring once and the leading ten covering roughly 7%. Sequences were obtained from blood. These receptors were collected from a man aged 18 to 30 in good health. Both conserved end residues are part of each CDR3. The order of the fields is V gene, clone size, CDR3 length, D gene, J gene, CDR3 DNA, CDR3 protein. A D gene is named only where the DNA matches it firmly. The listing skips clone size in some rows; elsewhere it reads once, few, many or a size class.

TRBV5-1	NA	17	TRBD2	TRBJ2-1	TGCGCCAGCAGCCAAGATACCAACGGACTAGCGTGGAATGAGCAGTTCTTC	CASSQDTNGLAWNEQFF
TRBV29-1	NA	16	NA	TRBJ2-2	TGCAGCGGGCGAACCGGGACAAATTACGGGGGCGGGGAGCTGTTTTTT	CSGRTGTNYGGGELFF
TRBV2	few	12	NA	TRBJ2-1	TGTGCCAGCTGGTTTAGCTACAATGAGCAGTTCTTC	CASWFSYNEQFF
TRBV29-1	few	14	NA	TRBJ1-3	TGCAGCGTTGAAGATAGGAGCTCTGGAAACACCATATATTTT	CSVEDRSSGNTIYF
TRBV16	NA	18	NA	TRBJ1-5	TGTGCCAGCAGCCGACACCTTACGACCGTGTATAGCAATCAGCCCCAGCATTTT	CASSRHLTTVYSNQPQHF
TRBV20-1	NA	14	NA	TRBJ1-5	TGCAGTGCTAGAAGCTACGATTGGCGTCAGCCCCAGCATTTT	CSARSYDWRQPQHF
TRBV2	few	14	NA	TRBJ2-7	TGTGCCAGCAGTGCGGCAGGGGAGGGCTACGAGCAGTACTTC	CASSAAGEGYEQYF
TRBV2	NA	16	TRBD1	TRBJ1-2	TGTGCCAGCAGTGAAGGACAGGGGCTACTATCGAGTGGCTACACCTTC	CASSEGQGLLSSGYTF
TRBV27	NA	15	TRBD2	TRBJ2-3	TGTGCCAGCAGCATAGCGGGGGGGCCCGCAGATACGCAGTATTTT	CASSIAGGPADTQYF
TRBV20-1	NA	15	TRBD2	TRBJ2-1	TGCAGTGCTATTCTTCCTAGCGGGAGCCACAATGAGCAGTTCTTC	CSAILPSGSHNEQFF
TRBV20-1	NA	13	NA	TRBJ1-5	TGCAGTGCTAGACGAGTGGGCAATCAGCCCCAGCATTTT	CSARRVGNQPQHF
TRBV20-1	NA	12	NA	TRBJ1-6	TGCAGTGCTAGAGGTAGGGGGAATTCCCTCCACTTT	CSARGRGNSLHF
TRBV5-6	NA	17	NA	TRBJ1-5	TGTGCCAGCAGCAGCCGGGCCACCCCCGGGAGCAATCAGCCCCAGCATTTT	CASSSRATPGSNQPQHF
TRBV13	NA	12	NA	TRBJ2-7	TGTACCAGCAGCTTAGGACGGTACGAGCAGTACTTC	CTSSLGRYEQYF
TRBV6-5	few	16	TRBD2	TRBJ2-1	TGTGCCAGCAGTTCCTCCTCAGCGGGGGCCCACAATGAGCAGTTCTTC	CASSSSSAGAHNEQFF
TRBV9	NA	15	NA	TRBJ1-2	TGTGCCAGCAGCCCCACGTCGGTAGGGAACTATGGCTACACCTTC	CASSPTSVGNYGYTF
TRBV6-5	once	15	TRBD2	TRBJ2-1	TGTGCCACCGCTCCGACGCTAGCGGGAGTCGGTGAGCAGTTCTTC	CATAPTLAGVGEQFF
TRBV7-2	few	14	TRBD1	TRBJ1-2	TGTGCCAGCAGCGTTACCGGGACAGGGATTGGCTACACCTTC	CASSVTGTGIGYTF
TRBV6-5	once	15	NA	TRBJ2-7	TGTGCCAGCTGCCCCACCCTCGGACGTCGAGGGGAGCAGTACTTC	CASCPTLGRRGEQYF
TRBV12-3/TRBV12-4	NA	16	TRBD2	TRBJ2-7	TGTGCCAGCAGTCCCTATGGGGGGGAGAGCTCCTACGAGCAGTACTTC	CASSPYGGESSYEQYF
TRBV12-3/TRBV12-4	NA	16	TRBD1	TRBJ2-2	TGTGCCAGCAGTCAAGACCTCACAGGGGACACCGGGGAGCTGTTTTTT	CASSQDLTGDTGELFF
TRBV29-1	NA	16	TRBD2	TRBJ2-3	TGCAGCGTTGACCAGCGGGGGGGCACTAGCACAGATACGCAGTATTTT	CSVDQRGGTSTDTQYF
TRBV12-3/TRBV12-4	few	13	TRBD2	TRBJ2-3	TGTGCCAGCGGACTAGTTGGGGCAGATACGCAGTATTTT	CASGLVGADTQYF
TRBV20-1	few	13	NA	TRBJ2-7	TGCAGTGCTAGAGGACGGGGGTTCTACGAGCAGTACTTC	CSARGRGFYEQYF
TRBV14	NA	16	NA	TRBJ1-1	TGTGCCAGCAGCCAAGATCTGGGTCCTCGGGACACTGAAGCTTTCTTT	CASSQDLGPRDTEAFF
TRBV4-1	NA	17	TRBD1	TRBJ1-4	TGCGCCAGCAGCCGAGGATCCGGGACAGGGGCTGGTGAAAAACTGTTTTTT	CASSRGSGTGAGEKLFF
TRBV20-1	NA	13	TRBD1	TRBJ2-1	TGCAGTGCTGCCCCGGACAGGGTAAAGGAGCAGTTCTTC	CSAAPDRVKEQFF
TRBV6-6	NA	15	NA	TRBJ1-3	TGTGCCAGCAGTTACAGGGGGGGCACTGGAAACACCATATATTTT	CASSYRGGTGNTIYF
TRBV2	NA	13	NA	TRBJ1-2	TGTGCCAGCTCCGCGTCCGCTAACTATGGCTACACCTTC	CASSASANYGYTF
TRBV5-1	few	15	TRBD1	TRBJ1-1	TGCGCCAGCAGCCCGCGGACAGGGGGTGACACTGAAGCTTTCTTT	CASSPRTGGDTEAFF
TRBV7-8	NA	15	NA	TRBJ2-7	TGTGCCAGCAGCAAAGAGCCCGGGGACCCCTACGAGCAGTACTTC	CASSKEPGDPYEQYF
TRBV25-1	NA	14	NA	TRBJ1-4	TGTGCCAGCAGTGAATACCGGGGGAGTGAAAAACTGTTTTTT	CASSEYRGSEKLFF
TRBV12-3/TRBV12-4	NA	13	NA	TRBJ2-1	TGTGCCAGCAGCCCTTCGGGGGTAACTGAGCAGTTCTTC	CASSPSGVTEQFF
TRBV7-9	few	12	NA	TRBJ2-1	TGTGCCAGCATGTCAGGGCGGAATGAGCAGTTCTTC	CASMSGRNEQFF
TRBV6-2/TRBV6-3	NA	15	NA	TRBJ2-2	TGTGCCAGCAGTTACTCGAGGGGCGTGTCCGGGGAGCTGTTTTTT	CASSYSRGVSGELFF
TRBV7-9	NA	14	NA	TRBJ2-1	TGTGCCAGCAGCCGGAGCCCGGGGTTGGATGAGCAGTTCTTC	CASSRSPGLDEQFF
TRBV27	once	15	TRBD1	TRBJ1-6	TGTGCCAGCAGTTCCCAGGACAGGTTCGGTCCTCCCCTCCACTTT	CASSSQDRFGPPLHF
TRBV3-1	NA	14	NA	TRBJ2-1	TGTGCCAGCAGCCAAGTGAGCGTAGGGAATGAGCAGTTCTTC	CASSQVSVGNEQFF
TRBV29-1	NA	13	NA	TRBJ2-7	TGCAGCGTTGAACTCGGCAGTGGCTACGAGAAGTACTTC	CSVELGSGYEKYF
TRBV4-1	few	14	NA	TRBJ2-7	TGCGCCAGCAGCCACCCTGAGACAGACTACGAGCAGTACTTC	CASSHPETDYEQYF
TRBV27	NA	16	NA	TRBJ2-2	TGTGCCAGCAGTTTATCTCCAGGGATGAACACCGGGGAGCTGTTTTTT	CASSLSPGMNTGELFF
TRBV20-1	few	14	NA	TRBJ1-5	TGCAGTGCTATCCCCAGGGTGCGAAATCAGCCCCAGCATTTT	CSAIPRVRNQPQHF
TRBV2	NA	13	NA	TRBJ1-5	TGTGCCAGCAGCTGGACTGTAGATCAGCCCCAGCATTTT	CASSWTVDQPQHF
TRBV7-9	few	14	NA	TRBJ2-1	TGTGCCAGCAGCTTAGTGGAGTCCTACAATGAGCAGTTCTTC	CASSLVESYNEQFF